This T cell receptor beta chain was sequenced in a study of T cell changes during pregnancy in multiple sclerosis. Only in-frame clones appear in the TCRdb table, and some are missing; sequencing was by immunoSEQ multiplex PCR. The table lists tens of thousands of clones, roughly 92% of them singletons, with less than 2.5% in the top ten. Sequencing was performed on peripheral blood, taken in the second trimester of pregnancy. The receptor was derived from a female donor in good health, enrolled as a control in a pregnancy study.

The CDR3 here is CASSPKGARNTEAFF. DNA for the CDR3: TGTGCCAGCAGCCCGAAGGGGGCGAGAAACACTGAAGCTTTCTTT. The chain couples TRBV7-9 to TRBJ1-1, with 7 bases lining up with TRBD1. Trimming took 5 bases from V and 2 from J; bases not matched to a gene: 8. CDR1 is SEHNR, CDR2 FQNEAQ, per germline (reference sequence). The CDR3 totals 15 residues.